The 9 T cell receptor beta chains listed next were all sequenced from one sample in a study of blood T cell repertoires in COVID-19. This table comes from immunoSEQ multiplex PCR, and its TCRdb copy is limited to in-frame clones, with some not included. The repertoire holds about 350,000 clones, with over 75% as singletons. Sequencing used PBMCs or T cells enriched from blood (not recorded which). All receptors come from a woman younger than 45 who had recovered from COVID-19.

This clone has a handful of counts. The V call is TRBV20-1, the J call TRBJ2-7; no reliable D call. CDR3 length: 15 residues. Germline CDR1 DFQATT, CDR2 SNEGSKA (reference sequence). Trimming took off 3 bases at V and 2 bases at J, with 17 bases between the two ends. CDR3 bases: TGCAGTGCTAGTTATCGTCAGGTAGAACCCTACGAGCAGTACTTC. Translation gives CSASYRQVEPYEQYF.

The chain combines TRBV18 with TRBJ1-1; D gene unclear. Trimming removed 3 bases from V and 3 bases from J, with 14 bases in between. The CDR3 length is 15 residues. Germline CDR1 and CDR2: KGHSH and LQKENI. CDR3 coding DNA: TGTGCCAGCTCACCGCCGCCCCGGAGGGACACTGAAGCTTTCTTT. This translates into CASSPPPRRDTEAFF.

The rearrangement links TRBV15 to TRBJ1-2; D is unresolved. This CDR3 is built from 15 residues. Trimming cost V 3 bases and J 7 bases, with 18 bases left between them. The germline V gene encodes CDR1 LNHNV and CDR2 YYDKDF (reference sequence). CDR3 coding DNA: TGTGCCACCAGCAGTGGAGATGACCAGCTCCGTGGCTACACCTTC. Its protein product is CATSSGDDQLRGYTF. Drawing the rest from reference TRBV15 and TRBJ1-2, the complete variable domain is DAMVIQNPRYQVTQFGKPVTLSCSQTLNHNVMYWYQQKSSQAPKLLFHYYDKDFNNEADTPDNFQSRRPNTSFCFLDIRSPGLGDTAMYLCATSSGDDQLRGYTFGSGTRLTVV.

V gene TRBV27 combines with J gene TRBJ2-7, with 8 positions matching TRBD2. The length of the CDR3 is 15 residues. Trimming cost V 3 bases and J 0 bases; bases outside gene matches: 4. In germline, CDR1 is MNHEY, CDR2 SMNVEV (reference sequence). This CDR3 is CASSFLAGSSYEQYF. CDR3 coding DNA: TGTGCCAGCAGTTTTCTAGCGGGTAGCTCCTACGAGCAGTACTTC.

The rearrangement uses TRBV19 and TRBJ1-2; 10 nucleotides align to TRBD1. The V and J ends lost 5 bases and 7 bases, in that order; junction bases with no gene match: 10. From germline, CDR1 is LNHDA and CDR2 SQIVND (reference sequence). This CDR3 spans 15 amino acids. The CDR3 nucleotides read TGTGCCAGTAGTTTACGGGACAGGGGTTACTCTGGCTACACCTTC. Protein sequence: CASSLRDRGYSGYTF.

The rearrangement joins TRBV2 to TRBJ1-5; no reliable D call. CDR1 and CDR2 from the germline V gene are SNHLY and FYNNEI. This CDR3 is built from 13 residues. With 6 bases removed from V and 0 bases from J, the gap between germline ends came to 6 bases. DNA of the CDR3: TGTGCCAGCAGGGAATATAGCAATCAGCCCCAGCATTTT. Translation gives CASREYSNQPQHF.

The chain is built from TRBV14 and TRBJ2-6, with D possibly being TRBD2 (5 bases). Germline V lookup: CDR1 SGHDN, CDR2 FVKESK. CDR3 length: 16 amino acids. V gave up 4 bases and J gave up 4 bases, with 14 bases separating them. The CDR3 nucleotides read TGTGCCAGCAGCCGCAACCGGGATCGGGGGGCCAACGTCCTGACTTTC. Its protein product is CASSRNRDRGANVLTF.

This chain uses TRBV2 with TRBJ1-3; maybe TRBD1 (5 bases). The V end was cut by 4 bases, the J end by 9 bases, with 16 bases between. Per germline, CDR1 SNHLY and CDR2 FYNNEI. The CDR3 contains 14 residues. CDR3 nucleotides: TGTGCCAGCAGTGTACGGGACTCCGCATCCACCATATATTTT. This translates into CASSVRDSASTIYF.

This clone has a single count. The V gene is TRBV5-3, the J gene TRBJ2-4; D remains unclear. TRBV5-3 qualifies as an ORF whose function is uncertain. CDR3 length: 17 amino acids. The V gene lost 0 bases and the J gene lost 0 bases, with 13 bases spanning the gap. The DNA of the CDR3 is TGTGCCAGAAGCTTGGGGTCCCGCGCCCTAGCCAAAAACATTCAGTACTTC. Its protein is CARSLGSRALAKNIQYF.